Detailed here is one T cell receptor (beta chain). The sample carries other DNA sequences with the same CDR3. Data came from immunoSEQ multiplex PCR; TCRdb stores just in-frame clones and leaves some out. The sample lists under 350,000 clones; 80% to 90% were seen once. These data come from a study of blood T cell repertoires in COVID-19. Overall study: Spain, Italy and the United States supplied samples that represented acute and convalescent COVID-19. The cDNA or gDNA used as material had been derived from T cells, B-cell-depleted T cells, or PBMCs.

Which cohort a participant joined came from the clinical history participants gave. V was shortened by 3 bases and J by 4 bases, with 6 bases between the two germline ends. This CDR3 comprises 12 residues. The V gene's germline CDR1 is MDHEN and CDR2 SYDVKM. This TCR came from a woman between 40 and 55 years old with acute COVID-19. The sample consisted of PBMCs or T cells enriched from blood (not recorded which). The chain is built from TRBV28 and TRBJ1-2; D remains ambiguous. The CDR3 region is CASSLGGYGYTF. The CDR3 nucleotides read TGTGCCAGCAGTTTGGGAGGCTATGGCTACACCTTC.